This entry is about one TCR beta chain. The antigen is unknown. These data come from a study of T cell responses to AZD1222 COVID-19 vaccine. Points from the study as a whole: The study identified only five to seven AZD1222 recipients as seropositive at baseline.

Some clones are missing from TCRdb's copy, which holds only in-frame ones; the method was immunoSEQ multiplex PCR. Found here are 120,000 or so clones, around 89% of them singletons; the top ten hold more than 9.5%. Germline V CDR1 and CDR2: ENHRY, SYGVKD. V was clipped by 8 bases and J by 7 bases, with 21 bases between them. This CDR3 region has 15 residues. The receptor was isolated from an adult in good health. The gene calls are TRBV10-3 and TRBJ2-1, with D perhaps given as TRBD1 or TRBD2 (5 bases each). This specimen was peripheral blood, taken on day 0 of MenACWY control vaccination. In DNA form, the CDR3 reads TGTGCCATCCTCGTACGGGGAGCAGGGTGGAATGAGCAGTTCTTC. Translated: CAILVRGAGWNEQFF.